This entry features one T cell receptor beta chain sequence. These data are taken from a study of blood T cell repertoires in COVID-19. Study as a whole: Both acute and convalescent COVID-19 samples were obtained from the United States, Italy and Spain.

As originally analysed: The authors estimated nucleated cell counts from reference gene primer amplification. Measured with immunoSEQ multiplex PCR; TCRdb has only the in-frame clones, and not every one. Clone size and the V and J calls come from that table; the DNA yielded D and trimming. Here the sample spans around 200,000 clones, 85% to 90% being singletons. Material for sequencing was peripheral blood. This clonotype was sampled from a man aged 45-65 years with acute or convalescent COVID-19.

CDR3 sequence (DNA): TGTGCCAGCAGCCGAGATGCAACTAATGAAAAACTGTTTTTT. This codes for CASSRDATNEKLFF. The chain links TRBV7-9 to TRBJ1-4; D gene unclear. V was pared by 5 bases and J by 0 bases, with 7 bases between. This CDR3 comprises 14 residues. The germline V gene has CDR1 SEHNR and CDR2 FQNEAQ (reference sequence). Supplemented by reference TRBV7-9 and TRBJ1-4, the full variable domain reads DTGVSQNPRHKITKRGQNVTFRCDPISEHNRLYWYRQTLGQGPEFLTYFQNEAQLEKSRLLSDRFSAERPKGSFSTLEIQRTEQGDSAMYLCASSRDATNEKLFFGSGTQLSVL.